The 18 T cell receptor beta chains listed next were all sequenced from one sample in a study of sequential checkpoint blockade in melanoma. The sample's treatment: randomized to nivolumab then ipilimumab (arm A) or the reverse (arm B). Measured with immunoSEQ multiplex PCR; TCRdb has only the in-frame clones, and not every one. The repertoire includes some 11,000 clones, 60% to 80% of them detected once, and about 58% sits in the top ten. The source material was CD8+ T cells sorted from blood (inferred from file names), sampled from a patient given nivolumab and ipilimumab in sequence. All receptors derive from a human donor with melanoma.

The gene calls are TRBV19 and TRBJ2-1, with TRBD2 as a possible D gene (7 bases). The germline V gene has CDR1 LNHDA and CDR2 SQIVND (reference sequence). This CDR3 contains 14 residues. Trimming cost V 5 bases and J 7 bases, with 15 bases left between them. The CDR3 nucleotides read TGTGCCAGTAGTTTCGGGGGGCGGGGGAATGAGCAGTTCTTC. Translation gives CASSFGGRGNEQFF.

For the CDR3, the DNA is TGTGCCAGCAGTTCGGCCCGCACTAGCGGGAGTACCACGTTCTTC. This translates into CASSSARTSGSTTFF. The gene calls are TRBV28 and TRBJ2-1, with 11 bases matching TRBD2. J gave up 15 bases and V 4 bases, and 14 bases lay outside the gene matches. Germline loops: CDR1 MDHEN, CDR2 SYDVKM. This CDR3 is built from 15 residues.

This clone was recorded a few times. V gene TRBV19 combines with J gene TRBJ2-1, with 10 bases identical to TRBD2. The CDR3 spans 10 residues. The germline V gene encodes CDR1 LNHDA and CDR2 SQIVND (reference sequence). In DNA, the CDR3 is TGTGCAGCGGGAGGGCCTTGGCAGTTCTTC. Translating gives CAAGGPWQFF.

As regards this clone: Other DNA variants within this sample encode the same CDR3. The chain carries TRBV9 and TRBJ2-7, with D possibly being TRBD2 (7 bases). Trimming pared 0 bases from V and 0 bases from J, leaving 10 bases between. The CDR3 sequence is 15 residues long. Germline-derived CDR1 and CDR2 are SGDLS and YYNGEE. CDR3 in amino acids: CASSVGGGGSYEQYF. DNA of the CDR3: TGTGCCAGCAGCGTAGGGGGAGGGGGCTCCTACGAGCAGTACTTC.

The CDR3 loop is CASSGLGGLFGYTF. The CDR3 nucleotides are TGTGCCAGCAGCGGGTTGGGAGGACTGTTTGGCTACACCTTC. The chain links TRBV9 to TRBJ1-2; D ambiguous. V lost 3 bases, J lost 7 bases, and 16 bases lay in between. Germline-derived CDR1 and CDR2 are SGDLS and YYNGEE. The CDR3 runs to 14 residues.

The chain has TRBV28 and TRBJ2-1, with 7 bases matching TRBD1. V shed 3 bases, J shed 6 bases, and the junction held 8 bases outside the gene matches. CDR3 size: 15 residues. The germline CDR1 and CDR2 sequences are MDHEN and SYDVKM. CDR3 DNA: TGTGCCAGCAGTTTGACGGAAAACAGGGGCAATGAGCAGTTCTTC. The encoded protein is CASSLTENRGNEQFF.

The chain couples TRBV4-3 to TRBJ2-7; 7 bases agree with TRBD1. The CDR3 covers 15 residues. J gave up 4 bases and V 3 bases, and 9 bases lay outside the gene matches. The germline CDR1 and CDR2 sequences are LGHNA and YSLEER. The chain's CDR3 is CASSQFRDSLYEQYF. The CDR3, as DNA: TGCGCCAGCAGCCAGTTCCGGGACAGCCTATACGAGCAGTACTTC.

This chain links TRBV28 with TRBJ2-7, with no clear D. The germline V and J ends were trimmed by 7 bases and 5 bases, with 12 bases remaining between them. Germline CDR1 is MDHEN and CDR2 is SYDVKM. This CDR3 is built from 12 residues. Here the CDR3 DNA reads TGTGCCAGCACCACGACTGGAAACGAGCAGTACTTC. This gives the protein CASTTTGNEQYF.

This clone was observed a handful of times. The same CDR3 is also encoded by other DNA sequences in this sample. This chain joins TRBV19 and TRBJ2-7, with TRBD1 matching over 9 bases. Germline CDR1 and CDR2: LNHDA and SQIVND (reference sequence). V lost 4 bases and J lost 3; bases outside the gene matches: 1. The CDR3 extends over 13 amino acids. The CDR3 DNA reads as TGTGCCAGTAGTACGACAGGGGGCTACGAGCAGTACTTC. Protein product: CASSTTGGYEQYF.

This sequence joins TRBV27 and TRBJ1-5; maybe TRBD1 (5 bases). V dropped 2 bases and J dropped 7 bases, with 12 bases sitting between them. CDR1 is MNHEY and CDR2 is SMNVEV in the germline V gene (reference sequence). The CDR3 is 14 residues long. CDR3 in amino acids: CASSLQGGGQPQHF. CDR3 sequence (DNA): TGTGCCAGCAGTTTACAGGGAGGCGGACAGCCCCAGCATTTT.

The sample holds a few counts of this clone. V usage is TRBV6-4 and J usage is TRBJ2-3; TRBD2 matches at 10 bases. J was trimmed by 4 bases and V by 2 bases; bases with no gene match: 0. Germline values: CDR1 MRHNA, CDR2 SNTAGT. CDR3 length equals 14 residues. The CDR3 DNA reads TGTGCCAGCAGTGACCTAGCGGGAGCAGATACGCAGTATTTT. Residues: CASSDLAGADTQYF.

This clone showed up just a few times. This chain uses TRBV23-1 with TRBJ1-5, with D perhaps TRBD1 (6 bases). TRBV23-1 is flagged as an ORF with uncertain function. The CDR3 length is 16 residues. V lost 3 bases and J 0 bases, leaving 12 bases between the germline ends. CDR3 sequence reads: CASSHTGTPSNQPQHF. CDR3 nucleotide sequence: TGCGCCAGCAGTCACACCGGGACACCTAGCAATCAGCCCCAGCATTTT.

The rearrangement uses TRBV23-1 and TRBJ2-7, with 10 bases matching TRBD1. TRBV23-1 is placed among ORFs of uncertain function. V lost 3 bases to trimming and J lost 2 bases; unmatched junction nucleotides: 7. This CDR3 has 16 amino acids. Here the CDR3 reads CASSHETGGFPYEQYF. The CDR3 bases are TGCGCCAGCAGTCACGAGACAGGGGGCTTCCCCTACGAGCAGTACTTC.

Remarks on this clone: A far larger clone lies a single base away; this is likely a read error. The gene calls are TRBV7-1 and TRBJ1-2, with 8 bases that match TRBD1. TRBV7-1 is known as an ORF, though its function is uncertain. CDR3 length: 13 amino acids. V was pared by 4 bases and J by 8 bases, with 6 bases of the junction left unmatched. The CDR3: CASSLAGGWGYTF. For the CDR3, the DNA is TGTGCCAGCAGCTTGGCAGGGGGCTGGGGCTACACCTTC.

The rearrangement uses TRBV7-9 and TRBJ1-1, with D perhaps matching TRBD1 (5 bases). V was cut by 0 bases and J by 5 bases, with 13 bases left in between. The CDR3 sequence is 15 residues long. Germline loops: CDR1 SEHNR, CDR2 FQNEAQ (reference sequence). The chain's CDR3 is CASSLAQGMRTEAFF. The CDR3 DNA is TGTGCCAGCAGCTTAGCGCAGGGTATGAGGACTGAAGCTTTCTTT.

The chain carries TRBV5-4 and TRBJ1-6; D gene unclear. There are 18 residues in the CDR3. With 4 bases removed from V and 0 bases from J, the gap between germline ends came to 17 bases. CDR1 is SGHNT, CDR2 YYREEE, per germline (reference sequence). In DNA form, the CDR3 reads TGTGCCAGCAGCCGATCCCCCGGAGGGAGCTCCTATAATTCACCCCTCCACTTT. This sequence encodes CASSRSPGGSSYNSPLHF.

The chain is built from TRBV5-1 and TRBJ1-1; a possible D gene is TRBD1 (5 bases). Per germline, CDR1 SGHRS and CDR2 YFSETQ. This CDR3 is 11 amino acids long. Deletions cut 6 bases from V and 4 bases from J, with 7 bases between. CDR3 nucleotide sequence: TGCGCCAGCACGGGGGGCACTGAAGCTTTCTTT. It encodes CASTGGTEAFF.

The chain's CDR3 is CASSGTSGSNEQFF. The CDR3 DNA sequence: TGTGCCAGCAGTGGGACTAGCGGGAGCAATGAGCAGTTCTTC. The rearrangement links TRBV6-4 to TRBJ2-1, with 13 bases lining up with TRBD2. The CDR3 runs to 14 residues. J gave up 6 bases and V 4 bases, and 0 bases lay outside the gene matches. From germline, CDR1 is MRHNA and CDR2 SNTAGT.